A single sample is the source of the 5 T cell receptor beta chains below, sequenced in a study of T-cell memory formation after mild COVID-19. TCRdb redid the calling of the 5' RACE reads with MiXCR, one entry per CDR3 protein. The sample lists 400,000 to 550,000 distinct CDR3 sequences, about 23% occurring once. The specimen was PBMCs or a T cell subset sorted from them (not recorded which). Receptors were obtained from an adult woman who had mild COVID-19 (a few samples of this study predate the infection). Cell type and time point are not known.

The V and J genes are TRBV18 and TRBJ2-1; 8 bases fit TRBD2. Germline loops: CDR1 KGHSH, CDR2 LQKENI. The V gene end was trimmed by 3 bases and the J gene end by 5 bases; junction bases not matched to a gene: 9. The CDR3 totals 16 residues. CDR3 amino acids: CASSPSGLAHDNEQFF. CDR3 sequence (DNA): TGTGCCAGCTCACCCAGTGGACTAGCTCACGACAATGAGCAGTTCTTC.

This clonotype was seen a handful of times. The V call is TRBV12-3 or TRBV12-4, the J call TRBJ2-6; the D is unclear. Trimming pared 5 bases from V and 4 bases from J, leaving 18 bases between. The CDR3 sequence is 17 residues long. The CDR3 here is CASSPQPVMVGANVLTF. CDR3 sequence (DNA): TGTGCCAGCAGTCCCCAGCCGGTAATGGTGGGGGCCAACGTCCTGACTTTC.

This chain links TRBV5-1 with TRBJ1-4; 8 bases are a match to TRBD1. Per germline, CDR1 SGHRS and CDR2 YFSETQ. There are 21 residues in the CDR3. J lost 5 bases, V lost 2 bases, and 23 bases had no gene match. The CDR3 sequence: CASSFEGRRGLEGLGNEKLFF. CDR3 sequence (DNA): TGCGCCAGCAGCTTTGAAGGGCGCAGGGGGCTTGAGGGACTAGGGAATGAAAAACTGTTTTTT.

This clonotype was counted only a few times. V gene TRBV27 combines with J gene TRBJ2-1; TRBD2 agrees at 11 bases. In germline, CDR1 is MNHEY, CDR2 SMNVEV (reference sequence). Losses at the gene ends were 8 bases for V and 3 bases for J; bases not matched to a gene: 18. There are 19 residues in the CDR3. The CDR3 coding sequence is TGTGCCAGCTGTCCCTCAGGGCTAGCGGGAGGCGGGGGCTACAATGAGCAGTTCTTC. This gives the protein CASCPSGLAGGGGYNEQFF.

This clonotype has just a few counts. The chain joins TRBV7-9 to TRBJ2-1, with D tentatively TRBD1 (6 bases). V lost 0 bases and J lost 8, with 17 bases in between. The CDR3 loop spans 16 amino acids. Germline CDR1 and CDR2: SEHNR and FQNEAQ (reference sequence). CDR3 sequence: CASSLALGGSVYEQFF. CDR3 nucleotide sequence: TGTGCCAGCAGCTTAGCGTTAGGGGGTTCAGTGTATGAGCAGTTCTTC. The full variable domain, in which reference TRBV7-9 and TRBJ2-1 provide the parts outside the CDR3, is DTGVSQNPRHKITKRGQNVTFRCDPISEHNRLYWYRQTLGQGPEFLTYFQNEAQLEKSRLLSDRFSAERPKGSFSTLEIQRTEQGDSAMYLCASSLALGGSVYEQFFGPGTRLTVL.